A selection of T cell receptor beta chains follows, all from one sample in a study of blood T cells in healthy people across ages. TCRdb itself ran the 5' RACE reads through MiXCR, one entry per CDR3 protein. The sample holds roughly 1,300,000 distinct CDR3 sequences; around 59% are singletons and the top ten take 6.5% to 8%. Sequencing was carried out using blood. The receptors were sampled from a man in his late teens or twenties in good health. Both conserved end residues are trimmed from each CDR3.

>TRBV3-1|12
ASSHNSFLNEQF
>TRBV4-1|14
ASSQDGLAGGETQY
>TRBV20-1|14
SARDSTALHPYEQY
>TRBV2|9
ASNIYNEQF
>TRBV5-6|14
ASSLRAGTNTGELF
>TRBV27|12
ASTPSGNFYEQF
>TRBV10-3|15
AISVSQLAGASNEQF
>TRBV7-9|11
ASSLRFGYEQY
>TRBV28|14
ASSFKTLGRVTEAF
>TRBV6-5|14
ASSYSGLGFTDTQY
>TRBV9|10
ASSVVGGELF
>TRBV12-3/TRBV12-4|11
ASSLWSIYGYT
>TRBV15|14
ATSRDRGGGGNEQF
>TRBV29-1|10
SGRGTTYEQY
>TRBV6-2/TRBV6-3|13
ASSYAASGANVLT
>TRBV7-6|14
ASSLVRGQGAGEQY
>TRBV20-1|12
SARKDRDRNEQY
>TRBV27|12
ASSVRPRAYEQY
>TRBV7-9|14
ASSLVTSGISYEQY
>TRBV12-3/TRBV12-4|12
ASSRQLYQETQY
>TRBV4-1|16
ASSGLATGPRVNQPQH
>TRBV29-1|11
SVAGTGADEQF
>TRBV29-1|12
SVERLAGYNEQF
>TRBV5-1|13
ASSLRTGGQEKLF
>TRBV28|15
ASSLLRDVLNGSPLH
>TRBV21-1|17
ASSKEEAGQGRPQETQY
>TRBV4-1|11
ASSQGNGNGYT
>TRBV14|14
ASSRVRAVLSTEAF
>TRBV6-4|13
ASSSGEHSTDTQY
>TRBV4-1|14
ASSQAGGQLGEKLF
>TRBV7-2|11
ASSLRARSIQY
>TRBV20-1|12
SARLAGVTDTQY
>TRBV25-1|14
ASSDMIRGLQETQY
>TRBV10-3|16
AISEGTHSGTENSPLH
>TRBV3-1|14
ASSSTAGTYYNEQF
>TRBV6-2/TRBV6-3|13
ASRDTSGIFMEQY
>TRBV5-1|12
ASSLESDQETQY
>TRBV10-3|12
AISESKRDTEAF